A selection of T cell receptor beta chains follows, all from one sample in a study of cytomegalovirus exposure and HLA in healthy donors. Libraries were prepared by immunoSEQ multiplex PCR; TCRdb keeps only in-frame clonotypes and omits some of them. The profile covers over 100,000 clones, with 74% appearing a single time and approximately 1.9% taken by the ten largest. The specimen was PBMCs. The receptors stem from a human donor in good health. Both conserved end residues are part of each CDR3. A D gene is named only where the DNA matches it firmly. Clone size is shown for a subset of rows, as once, few, many or a class of expanded clone.

v_call	clone_size	j_call	d_call	cdr3_nt	cdr3_aa
TRBV5-1	-	TRBJ2-5	-	TGCGCCAGCAGCTTGCTCCCCCGGGAGACCCAGTACTTC	CASSLLPRETQYF
TRBV4-1	-	TRBJ1-5	-	TGCGCCAGCAGCCAAGACCCCTTTGAGCAGCCCCAGCATTTT	CASSQDPFEQPQHF
TRBV11-1	-	TRBJ2-5	-	TGTGCCAGCAGCTTAGATGCGGAGACCCAGTACTTC	CASSLDAETQYF
TRBV19	-	TRBJ1-1	-	TGTGCCAGTAGTTTGCCTCGACAACAAGGCACTGAAGCTTTCTTT	CASSLPRQQGTEAFF
TRBV5-1	-	TRBJ1-4	TRBD1	TGCGCCAGCAGCTTGGCCGGGACAGGGTATGAAAAACTGTTTTTT	CASSLAGTGYEKLFF
TRBV6-5	-	TRBJ1-5	TRBD1	TGTGCCAGCAGCCAAGGGGACAGGGCCAATCAGCCCCAGCATTTT	CASSQGDRANQPQHF
TRBV28	-	TRBJ1-4	TRBD1	TGTGCCAGCAGTGCATCAGACAGGGGGTTTGGTGAAAAACTGTTTTTT	CASSASDRGFGEKLFF
TRBV5-5	few	TRBJ1-5	-	TGTGCCAGCAGCCCTGCTATTGCGGCGGGTACCCAGCATTTT	CASSPAIAAGTQHF
TRBV6-1	few	TRBJ1-5	TRBD1	TGTGCCACCCGACCTCGCGGGACAGGGGATCAGCCCCAGCATTTT	CATRPRGTGDQPQHF
TRBV28	once	TRBJ1-5	-	TGTGCCAGCAGTTTATTAGCAGGGGTCGGGCAGCCCCAGCATTTT	CASSLLAGVGQPQHF
TRBV20-1	-	TRBJ2-1	TRBD2	TGCAGTGCTATGCTAGCGGGACTCTTC	CSAMLAGLF
TRBV2	-	TRBJ1-1	-	TGTGCCAGCAGTGTAGGTGGGGGCGTTGGGTCGGCTTTCTTT	CASSVGGGVGSAFF
TRBV28	-	TRBJ2-7	TRBD1	TGTGCCAGCAGTAGCTCCGGGACAGGATTCTCCTACGAGCAGTACTTC	CASSSSGTGFSYEQYF
TRBV4-3	-	TRBJ2-3	TRBD2	TGCGCCAGCAGCCAAGATCTGGGACTAGGCACGCAGTATTTT	CASSQDLGLGTQYF
TRBV28	-	TRBJ2-1	TRBD1	TGTGCCAGCAGTTTGACCCGGGACAGGGTCTTC	CASSLTRDRVF
TRBV7-2	many	TRBJ1-2	-	TGTGCCAGCAGCTTAGGACAGGTCTATGGCTACACCTTC	CASSLGQVYGYTF
TRBV20-1	-	TRBJ2-4	TRBD1	TGCAGTCTGGGACAGGCAAACATTCAGTACTTC	CSLGQANIQYF
TRBV28	-	TRBJ1-1	-	TGTGCCAGCAGCAGGTACACTGAAGCTTTCTTT	CASSRYTEAFF
TRBV6-1	-	TRBJ2-7	-	TGTGCCAGCAGTGAACAGGACACGTCGAGTCGGGACTTC	CASSEQDTSSRDF
TRBV11-2	few	TRBJ1-1	-	TGTGCCAGCAGCCAAGACACGATGAACACTGAAGCTTTCTTT	CASSQDTMNTEAFF
TRBV5-1	-	TRBJ2-5	-	TGCGCCAGCAGAGAGTCAACCCAAGAGACCCAGTACTTC	CASRESTQETQYF
TRBV18	-	TRBJ2-7	TRBD2	TGTGCCAGCTCACCAAGGGCGGGAGTAATTCACGAGCAGTACTTC	CASSPRAGVIHEQYF
TRBV28	-	TRBJ1-2	TRBD1	TGTGCCAGCAGGGGGACAGCTAACTATGGCTACACCTTC	CASRGTANYGYTF
TRBV7-6	-	TRBJ2-3	TRBD2	TGTGCCAGCAGCTTCATTCGAAGAGCGGGAGGCAGCACAGATACGCAGTATTTT	CASSFIRRAGGSTDTQYF